This T cell receptor (beta chain) was captured by sequencing in a study of cytomegalovirus exposure and HLA in healthy donors. Study-level background: An early data release held 80 million or so unique TCRs from HLA-typed donors. Study results and limitations: Some segments of the V type, notably TRBV6-2 and TRBV6-3, were excluded as indistinguishable. The study listed approximately 170 cytomegalovirus-associated TCR beta chains.

In this sample, this clone turned up a few times. No antigen is known for it. In the PCR, 60 Vbeta and 13 Jbeta primers were used. Repertoires were generated with immunoSEQ multiplex PCR, while TCRdb's copy carries only in-frame clones and drops some. The data hold tens of thousands of clones, with about 74% observed a single time. This CDR3 has 15 amino acids. CDR1 and CDR2 (germline): MNHEY, SMNVEV (reference sequence). Trimming shortened V by 3 bases and J by 0 bases, and 12 bases separated the two germline ends. The sample consisted of PBMCs. The sequence was obtained from a woman aged 25 to 39 in good health and CMV-seropositive. The chain employs TRBV27 and TRBJ2-7; D is unclear. The CDR3 region has the DNA TGTGCCAGCAGTTTGTCACTAAGAGGCTCCTACGAGCAGTACTTC. This translates into CASSLSLRGSYEQYF.